This T cell receptor (beta chain) was identified during a study of T cells in Graves' hyperthyroidism and ophthalmopathy. General study findings and limits: In the blood, most expanded thyroid clonotypes above 0.001 appeared as well.

This clonotype was recorded at least ten times. Its antigen remains unknown. TCR beta CDR3 region amplification was performed from RNA transcripts. First-round RT-PCR targeting the TCR CDR3 was performed with the HTBI primer set. TCRdb recomputed calls from the multiplex PCR reads with MiXCR, one row per CDR3 protein. Of hundreds of thousands of distinct CDR3 sequences in the sample, approximately 14% are singletons; the top ten hold roughly 10%. Absence of ophthalmopathy progression within 18 months defined stable Graves' hyperthyroidism. Exclusion of a patient resulted from uncontrolled infection, other autoimmune disease, pregnancy or lactation. This CDR3 has 16 amino acids. V trimming: 6 bases; J trimming: 3 bases; junction bases outside the gene matches: 11. Germline lookup yields CDR1 MDHEN and CDR2 SYDVKM.

Material: blood. The chain couples TRBV28 to TRBJ2-1; TRBD2 aligns across 7 bases. This TCR came from a young woman with Graves' hyperthyroidism. The CDR3 DNA sequence: TGTGCCAGCAGGCGGGCAAGGGAGGGAAACTACAATGAGCAGTTCTTC. Its translation: CASRRAREGNYNEQFF.